This T cell receptor beta chain appears in the sequencing data of a study of blood T cell repertoires in COVID-19. At the level of the study: Acute and convalescent COVID-19 samples came from the United States, Italy and Spain. PBMCs, B-cell-depleted T cells, or T cells were the source of the cDNA or gDNA that made up the material.

Germline loops: CDR1 LNHDA, CDR2 SQIVND (reference sequence). This CDR3 is 16 amino acids long. V lost 10 bases, J lost 5 bases, and 18 bases stayed unmatched. In the authors' workflow: Amplifying reference gene primers gave estimates of nucleated cell counts. Libraries were prepared by immunoSEQ multiplex PCR; TCRdb keeps only in-frame clonotypes and omits some of them. The D gene and trimming were derived from the DNA, and the V and J assignments and clone size from that table. The data show about 410,000 clones, around 86% seen once. Specimen: peripheral blood. The chain links TRBV19 to TRBJ2-7; 9 bases fit TRBD1. This sequence was found in a woman in her 30s with active or convalescent COVID-19. The CDR3: CATKKSTGTGWDEQYF. The CDR3 DNA sequence: TGTGCCACGAAAAAGTCCACCGGGACAGGGTGGGACGAGCAGTACTTC.